What follows are 30 T cell receptor beta chains derived from one specimen sequenced in a study of regulatory T cells in long-lasting Graves disease. HTBI primers from iRepertoire and Arm-PCR of CDR3 regions yielded the TCR beta libraries. MiXCR was run by TCRdb on the multiplex PCR reads, yielding one entry per CDR3 protein. Of 700,000 or so distinct CDR3 sequences in the sample, around 30% are singletons; the top ten hold 42%. Time point described: persistent/refractory GD, antithyroid drugs over 5 years with positive TRAb. Making the TCR library involved RNA that had been extracted from PBMCs. Source: peripheral blood mononuclear cells (PBMCs), taken when the disease was refractory, from a patient treated with antithyroid drugs. The receptors stem from a female donor with Graves disease.

J is TRBJ2-5 and V is TRBV7-3; a weak D match, TRBD2 (6 bases). The CDR3 runs to 13 residues. Germline CDR1 and CDR2: SGHTA and FQGTGA. The V end lost 5 bases, the J end lost 1 base, and 8 bases lay between the germline ends. In nucleotides, the CDR3 is TGTGCCAGCAGCCGCGGGGTCCAAGAGACCCAGTACTTC. Translation: CASSRGVQETQYF.

The chain uses TRBV30 and TRBJ2-7, with no clear D. The CDR3 has 12 residues. CDR1 is GTSNPN and CDR2 is SVGIG in the germline V gene (reference sequence). Trimming took off 2 bases at V and 2 bases at J, with 7 bases between the two ends. The CDR3 reads CAWSFGTYEQYF. For the CDR3, the DNA is TGTGCCTGGAGTTTTGGGACCTACGAGCAGTACTTC.

In its sample, this clonotype was seen a few times. J is TRBJ1-2 and V is TRBV19; D remains ambiguous. CDR3 length: 12 residues. Germline V gene sequence: CDR1 LNHDA, CDR2 SQIVND (reference sequence). V lost 4 bases, J lost 7 bases, and 10 bases lay in between. The CDR3 DNA follows: TGTGCCAGTAGTACCGGTTTTGGTGGCTACACCTTC. Translating gives CASSTGFGGYTF.

The chain links TRBV10-3 to TRBJ2-2, with a weak D call TRBD1 (6 bases). Germline lookup yields CDR1 ENHRY and CDR2 SYGVKD. This CDR3 is 16 amino acids long. Trimming cost V 6 bases and J 6 bases, with 20 bases left between them. In nucleotides, the CDR3 is TGTGCCATCAGCAAGACAGGCGGTATTGGTGCCGGGGAGCTGTTTTTT. It is translated as CAISKTGGIGAGELFF.

V usage is TRBV14 and J usage is TRBJ1-6; no definite D call. V lost 2 bases and J lost 9, with 11 bases in between. CDR1 SGHDN and CDR2 FVKESK come from the germline V gene. CDR3 length equals 14 residues. CDR3 sequence: CASSQSRVGSPLHF. The CDR3 coding sequence is TGTGCCAGCAGCCAATCTAGGGTTGGTTCACCCCTCCACTTT.

The rearrangement joins TRBV6-1 to TRBJ1-6, with 11 nucleotides matching TRBD1. J lost 8 bases, V lost 5 bases, and 5 bases had no gene match. Germline V lookup: CDR1 MNHNS, CDR2 SASEGT. This CDR3 is 15 amino acids long. The CDR3 here is CASSHRDRGDSPLHF. CDR3 coding DNA: TGTGCCAGCAGTCACCGGGACAGGGGGGATTCACCCCTCCACTTT.

V is TRBV6-1 and J is TRBJ2-2; 9 nucleotides align to TRBD2. J gave up 4 bases and V 6 bases, and 9 bases lay outside the gene matches. The germline V gene has CDR1 MNHNS and CDR2 SASEGT. This CDR3 spans 16 amino acids. The CDR3 loop reads CASSINSGSITGELFF. For the CDR3, the DNA is TGTGCCAGCAGCATCAATAGCGGGAGTATCACCGGGGAGCTGTTTTTT.

This clonotype was detected only a few times. The chain is built from TRBV15 and TRBJ1-2; D possibly corresponds to TRBD1 (5 bases). Germline-derived CDR1 and CDR2 are LNHNV and YYDKDF (reference sequence). The CDR3 sequence is 16 residues long. V lost 0 bases to trimming and J lost 4 bases, with 15 bases between them. The CDR3 sequence is CATSRDLTGGIYGYTF. The DNA of the CDR3 is TGTGCCACCAGCAGAGATCTTACAGGCGGTATCTATGGCTACACCTTC.

This clonotype was observed a handful of times. The chain carries TRBV6-1 and TRBJ1-5; D is perhaps TRBD1 (5 bases). Per germline, CDR1 MNHNS and CDR2 SASEGT. The V end lost 2 bases, the J end lost 2 bases, and 16 bases lay between the germline ends. The CDR3 has 17 amino acids. This chain's CDR3 is CASSERGRSVRNQPQHF. CDR3 in DNA: TGTGCCAGCAGTGAACGGGGCCGATCCGTTCGCAATCAGCCCCAGCATTTT.

This clonotype appeared a single time. Since a much larger clone is just one base distant, this may be a read error. V gene TRBV7-3 combines with J gene TRBJ1-1; 7 nucleotides line up with TRBD1. The V gene's germline CDR1 is SGHTA and CDR2 FQGTGA. CDR3 size: 14 residues. Unmatched junction bases numbered 9, after V lost 5 bases and J lost 6 bases. As DNA, the CDR3 is TGTGCCAGCAGCACCGGGACAGAGGGCTCTGAAGCTTTCTTT. It translates to CASSTGTEGSEAFF.

The chain's CDR3 is CASSDLPNTEAFF. CDR3 in DNA: TGCGCCAGCAGTGACCTCCCTAACACTGAAGCTTTCTTT. The J gene is TRBJ1-1, the V gene TRBV10-1, with D uncertain. The CDR3 length is 13 residues. V was clipped by 3 bases and J by 2 bases, with 7 bases between them. The germline gives CDR1 WNHNN, CDR2 SYGVQD (reference sequence).

This chain connects TRBV7-9 to TRBJ1-1; 8 bases fit TRBD1. With 5 bases clipped from V and 5 bases from J, the junction kept 16 bases outside the gene matches. Per germline, CDR1 SEHNR and CDR2 FQNEAQ (reference sequence). The CDR3 consists of 17 residues. CDR3 sequence reads: CASSPTGELGSRTEAFF. The DNA of the CDR3 is TGTGCCAGCAGCCCGACAGGGGAACTTGGGTCTCGAACTGAAGCTTTCTTT. The whole variable domain, remainder taken from reference TRBV7-9 and TRBJ1-1, is DTGVSQNPRHKITKRGQNVTFRCDPISEHNRLYWYRQTLGQGPEFLTYFQNEAQLEKSRLLSDRFSAERPKGSFSTLEIQRTEQGDSAMYLCASSPTGELGSRTEAFFGQGTRLTVV.

This clonotype was observed a few times. The chain carries TRBV6-1 and TRBJ1-1, with D unresolved. This CDR3 spans 11 amino acids. V dropped 6 bases and J dropped 5 bases, with 7 bases sitting between them. Germline V gives CDR1 MNHNS, CDR2 SASEGT. CDR3 nucleotides: TGTGCCAGCAGGCTCAGTACTGAAGCTTTCTTT. Residues: CASRLSTEAFF.

This chain links TRBV27 with TRBJ2-7; TRBD1 matches at 8 bases. The CDR3 sequence is 15 residues long. The germline CDR1 and CDR2 sequences are MNHEY and SMNVEV (reference sequence). J gave up 7 bases and V 2 bases, and 10 bases lay outside the gene matches. This chain's CDR3 is CASSLLDRGDGEQYF. DNA for the CDR3: TGTGCCAGCAGTTTACTAGACAGGGGCGATGGAGAGCAGTACTTC.

This chain links TRBV5-6 with TRBJ2-7, with D perhaps assigned TRBD1 or TRBD2 (5 bases each). The ends were cut back, 4 bases at V and 5 bases at J, with 13 bases in the middle. Germline V gene lookup returns CDR1 SGHDT and CDR2 YYEEEE. This CDR3 spans 13 amino acids. CDR3 DNA: TGTGCCAGCAGCCGAACAAGGGGACACGAGCAGTACTTC. It yields the protein CASSRTRGHEQYF.

The rearrangement uses TRBV20-1 and TRBJ2-5; D gene uncertain. In germline, CDR1 is DFQATT, CDR2 SNEGSKA (reference sequence). V shed 4 bases and J shed 4 bases, with 16 bases lying between them. The CDR3 runs to 14 residues. The CDR3 reads CSANLDRQLETQYF. The CDR3 DNA reads TGCAGTGCTAACCTCGACCGTCAACTAGAGACCCAGTACTTC.

The V call is TRBV3-1, the J call TRBJ1-4; D may be TRBD1 (5 bases). The V end was cut by 3 bases, the J end by 8 bases, with 16 bases between. CDR1 is LGHDT, CDR2 YNNKEL, per germline (reference sequence). The CDR3 is 15 residues long. CDR3 region: CASSQLEGMREKLFF. The CDR3 region has the DNA TGTGCCAGCAGCCAGTTGGAGGGGATGCGAGAAAAACTGTTTTTT.

The J gene is TRBJ1-4, the V gene TRBV7-2, with 7 nucleotides matching TRBD1. The length of the CDR3 is 14 residues. Germline loops: CDR1 SGHTA, CDR2 FQGNSA. V was pared by 4 bases and J by 7 bases, with 6 bases of the junction left unmatched. The CDR3 nucleotides read TGTGCCAGCAGCTCGCAGGGGGGAGGTGAAAAACTGTTTTTT. Translation: CASSSQGGGEKLFF.

The genes are TRBV27 and TRBJ2-5, with D possibly matching TRBD1 (6 bases). The germline V and J ends were trimmed by 10 bases and 0 bases, with 12 bases remaining between them. The CDR3 sequence is 13 residues long. CDR1 and CDR2 (germline): MNHEY, SMNVEV (reference sequence). CDR3 nucleotide sequence: TGTGCCAACAGAAGGGACAACCAAGAGACCCAGTACTTC. As protein: CANRRDNQETQYF.

The chain couples TRBV30 to TRBJ1-1; D gene unclear. Germline V gene sequence: CDR1 GTSNPN, CDR2 SVGIG (reference sequence). The CDR3 has 11 amino acids. Trimming pared 4 bases from V and 5 bases from J, leaving 8 bases between. CDR3 in amino acids: CAWKGGTEAFF. DNA for the CDR3: TGTGCCTGGAAAGGTGGGACTGAAGCTTTCTTT.

This chain uses TRBV20-1 with TRBJ1-2, with TRBD1 identical over 8 bases. V gave up 5 bases and J gave up 5 bases; unmatched junction bases: 13. Germline V gives CDR1 DFQATT, CDR2 SNEGSKA (reference sequence). This CDR3 contains 15 residues. DNA of the CDR3: TGCAGTGCTCCTTTTTTCGACAGGGGTTGGTATGGCTACACCTTC. It is translated as CSAPFFDRGWYGYTF.

In this sample, this clonotype turned up a few times. V usage is TRBV6-1 and J usage is TRBJ1-2; D uncertain. The CDR3 contains 14 residues. V lost 7 bases and J lost 0, with 12 bases in between. Germline assignment: CDR1 MNHNS and CDR2 SASEGT. The CDR3 loop is CASTPPGSNYGYTF. In DNA, the CDR3 is TGTGCCAGCACCCCCCCGGGGTCTAACTATGGCTACACCTTC.

The chain couples TRBV12-3 or TRBV12-4 to TRBJ2-2; a weak D match, TRBD1 (5 bases). The CDR3 runs 13 residues. V was clipped by 7 bases and J by 11 bases, with 17 bases between them. CDR3: CASTKGSGRELFF. The CDR3 DNA is TGTGCCAGCACTAAGGGGTCCGGGCGAGAGCTGTTTTTT.

This sequence joins TRBV6-1 and TRBJ1-5; 7 bases are shared with TRBD1. The CDR3 extends over 16 amino acids. Germline V lookup: CDR1 MNHNS, CDR2 SASEGT. The V gene end was trimmed by 5 bases and the J gene end by 2 bases; junction bases not matched to a gene: 9. In DNA, the CDR3 is TGTGCCAGCAGTCAACAGGGGATCGCGGGCAATCAGCCCCAGCATTTT. Its translation is CASSQQGIAGNQPQHF.

This clonotype appeared many times. The chain is built from TRBV25-1 and TRBJ1-1; D is unclear. Between the trimmed V and J ends, which lost 2 bases and 0 bases, there was a span of 10 bases. This CDR3 region has 15 residues. Germline CDR1 is MGHDK and CDR2 is SYGVNS. In DNA, the CDR3 is TGTGCCAGCAGTGAAAGCGTAATTCTGAACACTGAAGCTTTCTTT. It codes for CASSESVILNTEAFF.

V and J are TRBV3-1 and TRBJ2-7, with 9 bases identical to TRBD1. This CDR3 contains 17 residues. V was pared by 3 bases and J by 6 bases, with 15 bases of the junction left unmatched. Germline loops: CDR1 LGHDT, CDR2 YNNKEL (reference sequence). The DNA for the CDR3 is TGTGCCAGCAGCCACAACACAATGGGACAGGGTTTTGGCGAGCAGTACTTC. Its translation: CASSHNTMGQGFGEQYF.

This clonotype came up a few times. The chain uses TRBV20-1 and TRBJ2-7, with D tentatively TRBD1 or TRBD2 (6 bases each). Germline V gene lookup returns CDR1 DFQATT and CDR2 SNEGSKA (reference sequence). The length of the CDR3 is 13 residues. V was shortened by 0 bases and J by 7 bases, with 13 bases between the two germline ends. The chain's CDR3 is CSARDFRGLEQYF. As DNA, the CDR3 is TGCAGTGCTAGAGATTTTCGGGGGCTTGAGCAGTACTTC.

As to this clonotype: A read error may explain this, as a much larger clone is one base away. The chain recombines TRBV2 with TRBJ2-2, with 10 bases that match TRBD1. Per the germline V gene, CDR1 is SNHLY and CDR2 is FYNNEI. Trimming removed 3 bases from V and 7 bases from J; junction bases left unmatched: 8. This CDR3 is built from 16 residues. The CDR3 bases are TGTGCCAGCAGTGAGTTCGGGACAGGGGTCATCGGGGAGCTGTTTTTT. Protein: CASSEFGTGVIGELFF.

CDR3 nucleotides: TGCAGTGCCCGCGTTTTTAGCGGGAGGGCGAAGACCCAGTACTTC. This codes for CSARVFSGRAKTQYF. The chain combines TRBV20-1 with TRBJ2-5; 11 positions agree with TRBD2. This CDR3 spans 15 amino acids. Per the germline V gene, CDR1 is DFQATT and CDR2 is SNEGSKA (reference sequence). V lost 6 bases to trimming and J lost 6 bases; unmatched junction nucleotides: 12.

This sequence joins TRBV29-1 and TRBJ2-7, with D possibly TRBD2 on 5 matching bases. Trimming stripped 1 base from V and 2 bases from J, with 9 bases between. This CDR3 region has 13 residues. Per germline, CDR1 SQVTM and CDR2 ANQGSEA. For the CDR3, the DNA is TGCAGCGTTGAAGGGACTCGAACCTACGAGCAGTACTTC. Protein product: CSVEGTRTYEQYF.